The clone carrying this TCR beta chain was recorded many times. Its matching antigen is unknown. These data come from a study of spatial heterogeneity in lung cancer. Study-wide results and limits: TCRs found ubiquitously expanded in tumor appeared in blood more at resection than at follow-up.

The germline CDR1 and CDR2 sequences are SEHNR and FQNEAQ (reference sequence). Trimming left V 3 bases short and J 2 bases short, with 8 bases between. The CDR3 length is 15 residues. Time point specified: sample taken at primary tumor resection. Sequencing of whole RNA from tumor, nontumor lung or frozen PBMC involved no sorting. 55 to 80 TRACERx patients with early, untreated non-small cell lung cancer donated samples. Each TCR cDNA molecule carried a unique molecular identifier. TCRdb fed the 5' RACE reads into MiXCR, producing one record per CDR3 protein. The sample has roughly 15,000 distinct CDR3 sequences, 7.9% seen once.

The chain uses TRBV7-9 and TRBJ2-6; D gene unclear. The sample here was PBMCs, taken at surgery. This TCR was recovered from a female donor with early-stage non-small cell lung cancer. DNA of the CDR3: TGTGCCAGCAGCTTTTCGCGGACTGGGGCCAACGTCCTGACTTTC. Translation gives CASSFSRTGANVLTF.